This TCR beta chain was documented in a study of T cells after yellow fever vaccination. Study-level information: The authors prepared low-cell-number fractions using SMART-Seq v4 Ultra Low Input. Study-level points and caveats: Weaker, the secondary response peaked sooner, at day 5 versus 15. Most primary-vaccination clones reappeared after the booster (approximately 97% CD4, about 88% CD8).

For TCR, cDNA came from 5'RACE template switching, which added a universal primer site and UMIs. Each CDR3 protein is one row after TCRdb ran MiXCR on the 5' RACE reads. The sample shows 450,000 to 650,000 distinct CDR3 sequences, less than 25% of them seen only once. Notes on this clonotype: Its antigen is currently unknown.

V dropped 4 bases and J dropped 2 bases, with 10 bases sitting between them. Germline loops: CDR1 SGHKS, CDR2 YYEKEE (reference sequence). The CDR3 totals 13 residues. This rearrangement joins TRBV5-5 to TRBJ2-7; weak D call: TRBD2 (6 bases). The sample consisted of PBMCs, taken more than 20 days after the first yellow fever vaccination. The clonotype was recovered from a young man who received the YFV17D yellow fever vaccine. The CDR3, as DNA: TGTGCCAGCAGCAGAGCGGGCCCCTACGAGCAGTACTTC. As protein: CASSRAGPYEQYF.